The rows below give T cell receptor beta chains drawn from one sample of a study of cytomegalovirus exposure and HLA in healthy donors. Profiling relied on immunoSEQ multiplex PCR, and the TCRdb table lists in-frame clones only, not all of them. The sample includes about 100,000 clones, about 85% seen only once; the top ten take more than 2%. The sample was PBMCs. All receptors derive from a man younger than 45 in good health and CMV-seronegative. CDR3s include the opening cysteine and the closing phenylalanine or tryptophan. D genes are given only for firm matches. Rows may omit the clone size; those that give it use once, few, many or a size class.

v_call: TRBV6-6; d_call: -; j_call: TRBJ2-7; clone_size: few; cdr3_nt: TGTGCCAGCAGTTACTCAGAAACAGTCGAGCAGTACTTC; cdr3_aa: CASSYSETVEQYF
v_call: TRBV5-4; d_call: -; j_call: TRBJ2-1; clone_size: -; cdr3_nt: TGTGCCAGCCTACAACGTACAGGCTCCTACAATGAGCAGTTCTTC; cdr3_aa: CASLQRTGSYNEQFF
v_call: TRBV4-2; d_call: TRBD2; j_call: TRBJ2-5; clone_size: -; cdr3_nt: TGTGCCAGCAGCCTGAGTGGGGGGGGTAGAGAGACCCAGTACTTC; cdr3_aa: CASSLSGGGRETQYF
v_call: TRBV9; d_call: -; j_call: TRBJ2-3; clone_size: -; cdr3_nt: TGTGCCAGCAGCGCCCTGACTGCAGATACGCAGTATTTT; cdr3_aa: CASSALTADTQYF
v_call: TRBV28; d_call: -; j_call: TRBJ2-7; clone_size: -; cdr3_nt: TGTGCCAGCAGTTTACCCAACTCCTACGAGCAGTACTTC; cdr3_aa: CASSLPNSYEQYF
v_call: TRBV6-5; d_call: -; j_call: TRBJ2-3; clone_size: -; cdr3_nt: TGTGCCAGCAGTTACGCCGGGGGACGCACAGATACGCAGTATTTT; cdr3_aa: CASSYAGGRTDTQYF
v_call: TRBV27; d_call: -; j_call: TRBJ2-3; clone_size: -; cdr3_nt: TGTGCCAGCAGTTTGGGGGCACCAGATACGCAGTATTTT; cdr3_aa: CASSLGAPDTQYF
v_call: TRBV25-1; d_call: -; j_call: TRBJ1-6; clone_size: -; cdr3_nt: TGTGCCAGCACCTCGTGGACAGTCTATAATTCACCCCTCCACTTT; cdr3_aa: CASTSWTVYNSPLHF
v_call: TRBV9; d_call: -; j_call: TRBJ1-1; clone_size: -; cdr3_nt: TGTGCCAGCAGCGCCCTCGGCACTGAAGCTTTCTTT; cdr3_aa: CASSALGTEAFF
v_call: TRBV13; d_call: TRBD2; j_call: TRBJ2-1; clone_size: -; cdr3_nt: TGTGCCAGCAGTACCTGGACTAGCGGGGAGAGCTCCTACAATGAGCAGTTCTTC; cdr3_aa: CASSTWTSGESSYNEQFF
v_call: TRBV7-3; d_call: TRBD2; j_call: TRBJ2-1; clone_size: -; cdr3_nt: TGTGCCAGCAGCGTCGCCGGGACTAGCGTCATAGAGCAGTTCTTC; cdr3_aa: CASSVAGTSVIEQFF
v_call: TRBV10-2; d_call: -; j_call: TRBJ1-4; clone_size: -; cdr3_nt: TGCGCCAGCGGCCTCCCGGGGAGGTCTAATGAAAAACTGTTTTTT; cdr3_aa: CASGLPGRSNEKLFF
v_call: TRBV2; d_call: TRBD1; j_call: TRBJ1-3; clone_size: -; cdr3_nt: TGTGCCAGCAGGAAGAACAGGGGAACTGGAAACACCATATATTTT; cdr3_aa: CASRKNRGTGNTIYF
v_call: TRBV9; d_call: -; j_call: TRBJ2-5; clone_size: -; cdr3_nt: TGTGCCAGCAGCGTAGGGGCGTTTATCAGGGAGACCCAGTACTTC; cdr3_aa: CASSVGAFIRETQYF
v_call: TRBV6-5; d_call: TRBD1; j_call: TRBJ2-1; clone_size: few; cdr3_nt: TGTGCCAGCAGCCGTGACAGGGGGGCTGACAATGAGCAGTTCTTC; cdr3_aa: CASSRDRGADNEQFF
v_call: TRBV5-6; d_call: -; j_call: TRBJ1-5; clone_size: -; cdr3_nt: TGTGCCAGCAGCTGGGGGCAGGGTAGTCAGCCCCAGCATTTT; cdr3_aa: CASSWGQGSQPQHF
v_call: TRBV29-1; d_call: TRBD2; j_call: TRBJ2-5; clone_size: once; cdr3_nt: TGCAGCGTTGAGGGGGGGGGAGACGAGACCCAGTACTTC; cdr3_aa: CSVEGGGDETQYF
v_call: TRBV4-1; d_call: -; j_call: TRBJ1-2; clone_size: -; cdr3_nt: TGCGCCAGCAGCCTTCCGGGAGGGGCCCTAAGCGGCTACACCTTC; cdr3_aa: CASSLPGGALSGYTF
v_call: TRBV11-2; d_call: -; j_call: TRBJ2-1; clone_size: -; cdr3_nt: TGTGCCAGCAGCTTAGCTCGGGTCTGGGAGCAGTTCTTC; cdr3_aa: CASSLARVWEQFF
v_call: TRBV19; d_call: -; j_call: TRBJ2-7; clone_size: -; cdr3_nt: TGTGCCAGTAGTAACGGTCCGATCCACGAGCAGTACTTC; cdr3_aa: CASSNGPIHEQYF
v_call: TRBV9; d_call: -; j_call: TRBJ2-1; clone_size: -; cdr3_nt: TGTGCCAGCACCCCCTCGGGGGATACCGGCGGGGAGCAGTTCTTC; cdr3_aa: CASTPSGDTGGEQFF
v_call: TRBV5-1; d_call: TRBD1; j_call: TRBJ1-1; clone_size: -; cdr3_nt: TGCGCCAGCAGCTCGGGACAGGTGAACACTGAAGCTTTCTTT; cdr3_aa: CASSSGQVNTEAFF
v_call: TRBV5-1; d_call: -; j_call: TRBJ2-3; clone_size: -; cdr3_nt: TGCGCCAGCAGCTTGGAGCCCAAAGATACGCAGTATTTT; cdr3_aa: CASSLEPKDTQYF